What follows are 29 T cell receptor beta chains derived from one specimen sequenced in a study of coeliac disease. Sequenced by immunoSEQ multiplex PCR; TCRdb stores in-frame clones only, minus some. The table includes over 4,000 clones, roughly 60% detected once. Sequenced material: intraepithelial lymphocytes from the gut. These receptors all stem from a young woman with active celiac disease.

This rearrangement joins TRBV2 to TRBJ1-6, with a tentative D call TRBD1 (5 bases). Germline-derived CDR1 and CDR2 are SNHLY and FYNNEI. The V end was cut by 1 base, the J end by 4 bases, with 8 bases between. The CDR3 is made up of 15 amino acids. Here the CDR3 DNA reads TGTGCCAGCAGTGAAGTGAGGACATATAATTCACCCCTCCACTTT. Translated, it gives CASSEVRTYNSPLHF. The full variable domain, with the rest looked up from reference TRBV2 and TRBJ1-6, is EPEVTQTPSHQVTQMGQEVILRCVPISNHLYFYWYRQILGQKVEFLVSFYNNEISEKSEIFDDQFSVERPDGSNFTLKIRSTKLEDSAMYFCASSEVRTYNSPLHFGNGTRLTVT.

The V and J genes are TRBV27 and TRBJ1-5; perhaps TRBD1 as D (6 bases). The length of the CDR3 is 16 residues. The ends were cut back, 6 bases at V and 9 bases at J, with 24 bases in the middle. From germline, CDR1 is MNHEY and CDR2 SMNVEV (reference sequence). DNA for the CDR3: TGTGCCAGCAGGATCGACGGTAGGGGGATCGGGTGGCCCCAGCATTTT. This sequence encodes CASRIDGRGIGWPQHF.

Written as DNA, the CDR3 is TGTGCCAGCAGCGAATCAGGGGCCTTTTCACCCCTCCACTTT. The encoded protein is CASSESGAFSPLHF. This chain uses TRBV9 with TRBJ1-6; TRBD1 might be the D (6 bases). The CDR3 runs 14 residues. Trimming took 3 bases from V and 9 from J, leaving 13 bases between them. Germline loops: CDR1 SGDLS, CDR2 YYNGEE.

The table lists this clone with a few counts. The rearrangement joins TRBV10-2 to TRBJ2-7; D is possibly TRBD1 (6 bases). V was cut by 5 bases and J by 6 bases, with 8 bases left in between. The CDR3 totals 11 residues. The germline V gene has CDR1 WSHSY and CDR2 SAAADI. The CDR3 region has the DNA TGCGCCAGCAGTACAGGGACCGAGCAGTACTTC. It specifies CASSTGTEQYF.

V gene TRBV7-9 combines with J gene TRBJ2-7; 8 bases map to TRBD1. CDR1 and CDR2 from the germline V gene are SEHNR and FQNEAQ (reference sequence). The ends lost 2 bases at V and 1 base at J; junction bases unmatched: 13. The CDR3 is 18 residues long. The CDR3 nucleotides are TGTGCCAGCAGCTTAAACCCCCGACAGGGGAAGTGGTCCTACGAGCAGTACTTC. Its translation is CASSLNPRQGKWSYEQYF.

The V gene is TRBV19, the J gene TRBJ1-2; 7 bases map to TRBD1. Germline V gene data show CDR1 as LNHDA and CDR2 as SQIVND (reference sequence). After removal of 6 bases from V and 10 bases from J, the junction contained 8 bases not matched to a gene. The CDR3 covers 12 residues. CDR3 region: CASRVRDRVYTF. The CDR3 DNA sequence: TGTGCCAGTAGGGTCCGGGACAGAGTCTACACCTTC.

This chain joins TRBV27 and TRBJ2-1, with D uncertain. From germline, CDR1 is MNHEY and CDR2 SMNVEV (reference sequence). With 3 bases removed from V and 6 bases from J, the gap between germline ends came to 9 bases. The CDR3 is 13 amino acids. The CDR3 nucleotides read TGTGCCAGCAGTTTTAACCGACTCAATGAGCAGTTCTTC. Residues: CASSFNRLNEQFF.

This clone was detected only a few times. The J gene is TRBJ2-3, the V gene TRBV18; D not certain. The CDR3 is 13 amino acids. Germline CDR1 and CDR2: KGHSH and LQKENI. V lost 8 bases, J lost 4 bases, and 13 bases lay in between. CDR3 region: CASPQVASDTQYF. DNA of the CDR3: TGTGCCAGCCCCCAGGTGGCGTCAGATACGCAGTATTTT.

This chain links TRBV19 with TRBJ1-1; D ambiguous. The V and J ends lost 3 bases and 1 base respectively, with 12 bases between them. The CDR3 loop spans 15 amino acids. From germline, CDR1 is LNHDA and CDR2 SQIVND (reference sequence). CDR3 protein: CASSISRRGNTEAFF. The CDR3 nucleotides read TGTGCCAGTAGTATTTCACGCCGGGGGAACACTGAAGCTTTCTTT.

This clone has more than one count but fewer than ten. This chain connects TRBV4-1 to TRBJ2-2, with D perhaps matching TRBD2 (5 bases). Per the germline V gene, CDR1 is MGHRA and CDR2 is YSYEKL. This CDR3 contains 15 residues. Between the trimmed V and J ends, which lost 4 bases and 4 bases, there was a span of 13 bases. The chain's CDR3 is CASSRIGVGTGELFF. The CDR3 DNA reads TGCGCCAGCAGCCGTATCGGGGTGGGCACCGGGGAGCTGTTTTTT.

The chain has TRBV11-2 and TRBJ2-1, with 16 bases matching TRBD2. This CDR3 is built from 18 residues. Germline V lookup: CDR1 SGHAT, CDR2 FQNNGV. The V gene end was trimmed by 5 bases and the J gene end by 10 bases; junction bases not matched to a gene: 14. DNA of the CDR3: TGTGCCAGCAGCCACCCTTTGGGGGGACTAGCGGGGGGGTGGGAGCAGTTCTTC. It translates to CASSHPLGGLAGGWEQFF.

The chain combines TRBV2 with TRBJ1-3, with D unclear. The CDR3 spans 16 residues. Germline values: CDR1 SNHLY, CDR2 FYNNEI. Trimming removed 6 bases at V and 0 bases at J, with 15 bases between. The CDR3 loop reads CASRLAGLDSGNTIYF. The CDR3 nucleotides read TGTGCCAGCAGACTAGCCGGGCTCGACTCTGGAAACACCATATATTTT.

This clone was found a few times. The J gene is TRBJ2-3, the V gene TRBV7-9; weak D call: TRBD2 (5 bases). Per the germline V gene, CDR1 is SEHNR and CDR2 is FQNEAQ (reference sequence). Trimming pared 5 bases from V and 3 bases from J, leaving 12 bases between. This CDR3 comprises 14 residues. The CDR3, as DNA: TGTGCCAGCAGCCCACGGACTTATACAGATACGCAGTATTTT. It translates to CASSPRTYTDTQYF.

J is TRBJ1-1 and V is TRBV19; no reliable D call. Per germline, CDR1 LNHDA and CDR2 SQIVND (reference sequence). V was trimmed by 6 bases and J by 1 base, leaving 12 bases between them. The CDR3 totals 14 residues. Here the CDR3 reads CASRWPSGNTEAFF. The CDR3 nucleotides are TGTGCCAGTAGATGGCCCTCGGGGAACACTGAAGCTTTCTTT.

V and J are TRBV9 and TRBJ1-1; no clear D. Trimming took off 0 bases at V and 3 bases at J, with 6 bases between the two ends. The CDR3 contains 13 residues. The germline gives CDR1 SGDLS, CDR2 YYNGEE. In nucleotides, the CDR3 is TGTGCCAGCAGCGTAGGGGGAGACACTGAAGCTTTCTTT. This sequence encodes CASSVGGDTEAFF. The complete variable domain, with remaining parts taken from reference TRBV9 and TRBJ1-1, reads DSGVTQTPKHLITATGQRVTLRCSPRSGDLSVYWYQQSLDQGLQFLIQYYNGEERAKGNILERFSAQQFPDLHSELNLSSLELGDSALYFCASSVGGDTEAFFGQGTRLTVV.

This clone showed up just a few times. This chain joins TRBV10-3 and TRBJ1-4, with no clear D. V was trimmed by 5 bases and J by 2 bases, leaving 12 bases between them. Germline V gene sequence: CDR1 ENHRY, CDR2 SYGVKD. This CDR3 spans 15 amino acids. The CDR3 spells CAISPDGETNEKLFF. CDR3 coding DNA: TGTGCCATCAGTCCCGACGGGGAGACTAATGAAAAACTGTTTTTT.

The V gene is TRBV18, the J gene TRBJ2-2; tentatively, D is TRBD1 (6 bases). Germline values: CDR1 KGHSH, CDR2 LQKENI. The CDR3 is 16 amino acids. V was cut by 4 bases and J by 0 bases, with 12 bases left in between. The CDR3 sequence is CASSRDIIANTGELFF. The CDR3 nucleotides are TGTGCCAGCTCACGGGACATAATCGCGAACACCGGGGAGCTGTTTTTT.

The gene calls are TRBV9 and TRBJ2-5; 9 bases fit TRBD2. This CDR3 is built from 15 residues. Germline V lookup: CDR1 SGDLS, CDR2 YYNGEE. Trimming at V came to 4 bases and at J to 7 bases, leaving 11 bases not matched to a gene. CDR3 DNA: TGTGCCAGCAGCACGGGGACTAGCTCACCACTGACCCAGTACTTC. This sequence encodes CASSTGTSSPLTQYF.

The chain carries TRBV28 and TRBJ2-3; a possible D gene is TRBD2 (6 bases). CDR3 size: 14 residues. V was shortened by 6 bases and J by 3 bases, with 13 bases between the two germline ends. The germline V gene has CDR1 MDHEN and CDR2 SYDVKM. The CDR3 bases are TGTGCCAGCAGGGTGGCGGGGACTACAGATACGCAGTATTTT. It yields the protein CASRVAGTTDTQYF.

CDR3: CASSLWLAGGYETQYF. The CDR3 DNA is TGTGCCAGCAGTTTATGGCTAGCGGGAGGTTATGAGACCCAGTACTTC. The rearrangement uses TRBV27 and TRBJ2-5, with 11 positions matching TRBD2. Germline V lookup: CDR1 MNHEY, CDR2 SMNVEV (reference sequence). Trimming took 1 base from V and 5 from J; bases not matched to a gene: 6. The CDR3 length is 16 residues.

The chain couples TRBV5-1 to TRBJ2-7, with 8 nucleotides matching TRBD2. Germline lookup yields CDR1 SGHRS and CDR2 YFSETQ. The CDR3 consists of 16 residues. The junction had 8 bases not matched to a gene; V was cut back by 3 bases and J by 0 bases. CDR3 residues: CASSWGGAGVSYEQYF. The CDR3 region has the DNA TGCGCCAGCAGCTGGGGAGGAGCGGGGGTCTCCTACGAGCAGTACTTC.

The chain employs TRBV7-3 and TRBJ2-1, with 7 bases matching TRBD2. This CDR3 has 13 amino acids. J was trimmed by 7 bases and V by 4 bases; bases with no gene match: 4. The germline CDR1 and CDR2 sequences are SGHTA and FQGTGA. As DNA, the CDR3 is TGTGCCAGCAGCTCCCGAGCGGGGAATGAGCAGTTCTTC. It yields the protein CASSSRAGNEQFF.

The chain carries TRBV2 and TRBJ2-1, with 7 bases matching TRBD1. J lost 0 bases, V lost 6 bases, and 2 bases had no gene match. This CDR3 is built from 14 residues. The germline V gene encodes CDR1 SNHLY and CDR2 FYNNEI. As DNA, the CDR3 is TGTGCCAGCAGACAGGGGAGCTCCTACAATGAGCAGTTCTTC. This translates into CASRQGSSYNEQFF.

V gene TRBV7-8 combines with J gene TRBJ1-1; perhaps TRBD1 as D (6 bases). Trimming removed 0 bases from V and 7 bases from J, with 12 bases in between. The CDR3 has 14 amino acids. The germline CDR1 and CDR2 sequences are SGHVS and FQNEAQ. CDR3 DNA sequence: TGTGCCAGCAGCTTAGCCGCAGGGGACCTTGAAGCTTTCTTT. Translating gives CASSLAAGDLEAFF.

The chain employs TRBV10-3 and TRBJ2-1, with TRBD2 identical over 12 bases. The CDR3 length is 20 residues. Germline loops: CDR1 ENHRY, CDR2 SYGVKD. V lost 3 bases and J lost 2; bases outside the gene matches: 14. DNA of the CDR3: TGTGCCATCAGTGACCCTCCGGGACTAGCGGGCCTTAGCCCCTACAATGAGCAGTTCTTC. Protein sequence: CAISDPPGLAGLSPYNEQFF.

The chain carries TRBV4-1 and TRBJ1-1, with D perhaps matching TRBD1 (6 bases). Looked up from germline, CDR1 is MGHRA and CDR2 is YSYEKL. V was cut by 7 bases and J by 1 base, with 19 bases left in between. This CDR3 is 16 amino acids long. CDR3: CASTLPGGRKNTEAFF. Here the CDR3 DNA reads TGCGCCAGCACCCTCCCGGGGGGGCGTAAGAACACTGAAGCTTTCTTT.

The chain is built from TRBV4-1 and TRBJ1-2, with D maybe TRBD1 (5 bases). V shed 0 bases and J shed 6 bases, with 14 bases lying between them. The CDR3 totals 15 residues. Per the germline V gene, CDR1 is MGHRA and CDR2 is YSYEKL. The CDR3 here is CASSQEINLRDGYTF. As DNA, the CDR3 is TGCGCCAGCAGCCAAGAGATTAACCTCAGGGATGGCTACACCTTC.

This chain connects TRBV7-9 to TRBJ1-2; D possibly corresponds to TRBD1 (5 bases). The CDR3 totals 15 residues. The germline gives CDR1 SEHNR, CDR2 FQNEAQ (reference sequence). The V end lost 2 bases, the J end lost 0 bases, and 10 bases lay between the germline ends. CDR3 bases: TGTGCCAGCAGCTTACTGCAGGGCTCTAACTATGGCTACACCTTC. This gives the protein CASSLLQGSNYGYTF. The variable domain in full, with the rest retrieved from reference TRBV7-9 and TRBJ1-2, is DTGVSQNPRHKITKRGQNVTFRCDPISEHNRLYWYRQTLGQGPEFLTYFQNEAQLEKSRLLSDRFSAERPKGSFSTLEIQRTEQGDSAMYLCASSLLQGSNYGYTFGSGTRLTVV.

The chain recombines TRBV7-2 with TRBJ1-5; D remains unclear. The CDR3 totals 13 residues. Germline V gene lookup returns CDR1 SGHTA and CDR2 FQGNSA. V lost 1 base to trimming and J lost 7 bases, with 8 bases between them. The DNA for the CDR3 is TGTGCCAGCAGCTTAGGGGGAGTACAGCCCCAGCATTTT. Protein sequence: CASSLGGVQPQHF.